This T cell receptor (beta chain) comes out of a study of CD8 T cells in Susac syndrome. Reverse transcription used about 0.45 to 1 ug RNA and random hexamers. immunoSEQ multiplex PCR amplified TCR beta CDR3 across 54 Vbeta, 13 Jbeta. TCRdb re-derived calls from the immunoSEQ multiplex PCR reads in MiXCR, one entry per CDR3 protein. This table has about 200,000 distinct CDR3 sequences, about 95% appearing once. Per germline, CDR1 LNHNV and CDR2 YYDKDF (reference sequence). Deletions cut 0 bases from V and 14 bases from J, with 14 bases between. This CDR3 contains 14 residues. Control patients had untreated stable or active relapsing-remitting multiple sclerosis by revised McDonald criteria.

This sequence joins TRBV15 and TRBJ1-6; a possible D gene is TRBD1 (5 bases). Sequenced: CD4+ T cells from PBMCs. The source of this sequence is a human donor with multiple sclerosis. The CDR3 reads CATSRDMGGESLHF. CDR3 DNA: TGTGCCACCAGCAGAGATATGGGGGGTGAATCCCTCCACTTT.